This section outlines one T cell receptor (beta chain) sequence together with its context. Its specificity is not known. The data stem from a study of somatic mutations in cytotoxic T cells in rheumatoid arthritis. The study's findings and limits: Statistical analysis of the slight TRBV07 underrepresentation in rheumatoid arthritis patients did not adjust for multiple comparisons.

CDR3 length: 18 amino acids. Germline V gene data show CDR1 as MGHRA and CDR2 as YSYEKL. Between the trimmed V and J ends, which lost 5 bases and 0 bases, there was a span of 22 bases. Repertoires were generated with immunoSEQ multiplex PCR, while TCRdb's copy carries only in-frame clones and drops some. Of 10,000 to 12,000 clones listed, 89% are singletons. The material sequenced was CD4+ T cells sorted from blood. This clonotype was sampled from a woman aged 18-35 years with rheumatoid arthritis. This chain joins TRBV4-1 and TRBJ1-1; D is unclear. CDR3 amino acids: CASSFLFGRSGMNTEAFF. The CDR3 DNA reads TGCGCCAGCAGCTTTCTTTTTGGGCGCTCAGGAATGAACACTGAAGCTTTCTTT.